These 21 T cell receptor beta chains came from one sample sequenced in a study of T cells in Graves' hyperthyroidism and ophthalmopathy. RNA transcripts provided the source from which TCR beta CDR3 regions were amplified. Using the HTBI primer set, a first-round RT-PCR was run on the TCR CDR3. TCRdb reprocessed the multiplex PCR reads with MiXCR, giving one entry per CDR3 protein. The table has roughly 500,000 distinct CDR3 sequences, around 50% seen once. Sequencing was done on a sample of peripheral blood or thyroid tissue (not recorded which). The receptor set was obtained from an adult woman with Graves' disease, either hyperthyroidism or ophthalmopathy (not recorded which).

This sequence joins TRBV12-3 or TRBV12-4 and TRBJ1-1, with TRBD1 matching 8 bases. The trim removed 8 bases at V and 1 base at J, leaving 6 bases unmatched. The CDR3 is made up of 14 amino acids. DNA of the CDR3: TGTGCCAGCGGGCCGGGACAGGCGAACACTGAAGCTTTCTTT. Residues: CASGPGQANTEAFF.

This clonotype was observed many times. V is TRBV11-3 and J is TRBJ1-1; TRBD1 might be the D (5 bases). The CDR3 runs to 15 residues. Germline assignment: CDR1 SGHNT and CDR2 YENEEA. V dropped 4 bases and J dropped 3 bases, with 15 bases sitting between them. The CDR3 protein is CASSSMPGGDTEAFF. The CDR3, as DNA: TGTGCCAGCAGCTCCATGCCGGGGGGGGACACTGAAGCTTTCTTT.

This clonotype has ten or more counts. The chain uses TRBV10-3 and TRBJ1-2; weak D call: TRBD1 (5 bases). This CDR3 is 12 amino acids long. The germline gives CDR1 ENHRY, CDR2 SYGVKD. The V end was cut by 2 bases, the J end by 4 bases, with 5 bases between. In DNA, the CDR3 is TGTGCCATCAGTGAGACAGGCTATGGCTACACCTTC. This sequence encodes CAISETGYGYTF.

The chain has TRBV20-1 and TRBJ1-4, with no clear D. The ends were cut back, 5 bases at V and 6 bases at J, with 13 bases in the middle. This CDR3 region has 13 residues. The germline V gene encodes CDR1 DFQATT and CDR2 SNEGSKA (reference sequence). Here the CDR3 DNA reads TGCAGTGCTGGGGTTTCGGTGGATGAAAAACTGTTTTTT. It translates to CSAGVSVDEKLFF.

This clonotype was observed at least ten times. The V and J genes are TRBV5-1 and TRBJ1-4; D gene uncertain. Trimming pared 4 bases from V and 4 bases from J, leaving 14 bases between. Germline V gene data show CDR1 as SGHRS and CDR2 as YFSETQ. This CDR3 is built from 15 residues. CDR3 nucleotide sequence: TGCGCCAGCAGCACTACGGGAGTTCGTAATGAAAAACTGTTTTTT. It is translated as CASSTTGVRNEKLFF.

The chain combines TRBV29-1 with TRBJ2-6; no reliable D call. The CDR3 consists of 13 residues. The germline V and J ends were trimmed by 1 base and 4 bases, with 5 bases remaining between them. Germline values: CDR1 SQVTM, CDR2 ANQGSEA. The CDR3 protein is CSVEGPGANVLTF. The CDR3 DNA is TGCAGCGTTGAAGGCCCAGGGGCCAACGTCCTGACTTTC.

This clonotype occurred many times. This rearrangement joins TRBV9 to TRBJ1-1; D call uncertain. The CDR3 length is 14 residues. V was shortened by 0 bases and J by 1 base, with 7 bases between the two germline ends. CDR1 is SGDLS and CDR2 is YYNGEE in the germline V gene. CDR3 residues: CASSVGVANTEAFF. In DNA form, the CDR3 reads TGTGCCAGCAGCGTAGGGGTTGCGAACACTGAAGCTTTCTTT.

This clonotype showed up many times. The chain has TRBV2 and TRBJ1-1, with no clear D. Germline V gene lookup returns CDR1 SNHLY and CDR2 FYNNEI. The CDR3 is made up of 13 amino acids. V was shortened by 6 bases and J by 5 bases, with 13 bases between the two germline ends. CDR3 loop: CASRQEARTEAFF. The DNA of the CDR3 is TGTGCCAGCAGGCAGGAGGCGAGGACTGAAGCTTTCTTT.

This clonotype has a count of ten or more. The chain couples TRBV12-3 or TRBV12-4 to TRBJ1-3, with no clear D. The V and J ends lost 5 bases and 0 bases respectively, with 2 bases between them. This CDR3 region has 12 residues. As DNA, the CDR3 is TGTGCCAGCAGTATCTCTGGAAACACCATATATTTT. Amino acid sequence: CASSISGNTIYF.

This clonotype turned up a few times. The CDR3 nucleotides read TGCGCCAGCAGCCCACGGACAGGTGGGAGTGTTATGGACACTGAAGCTTTCTTT. Residues: CASSPRTGGSVMDTEAFF. The rearrangement uses TRBV5-1 and TRBJ1-1; 7 bases align to TRBD1. The CDR3 is made up of 18 amino acids. The germline V gene encodes CDR1 SGHRS and CDR2 YFSETQ. The V and J ends lost 4 bases and 3 bases, in that order; junction bases with no gene match: 18. Supplemented by reference TRBV5-1 and TRBJ1-1, the full variable domain reads KAGVTQTPRYLIKTRGQQVTLSCSPISGHRSVSWYQQTPGQGLQFLFEYFSETQRNKGNFPGRFSGRQFSNSRSEMNVSTLELGDSALYLCASSPRTGGSVMDTEAFFGQGTRLTVV.

This clonotype showed up many times. This chain uses TRBV12-3 or TRBV12-4 with TRBJ2-7, with D possibly TRBD1 on 6 matching bases. This CDR3 has 13 amino acids. V lost 6 bases, J lost 3 bases, and 12 bases lay in between. CDR3 sequence reads: CASSSGQFYEQYF. Written as DNA, the CDR3 is TGTGCCAGCAGCTCTGGACAGTTCTACGAGCAGTACTTC.

The rearrangement links TRBV20-1 to TRBJ2-6, with D hard to call. Germline CDR1 DFQATT, CDR2 SNEGSKA (reference sequence). Trimming stripped 5 bases from V and 0 bases from J, with 5 bases between. The length of the CDR3 is 13 residues. The CDR3 DNA reads as TGCAGTGCTTACCGCTCTGGGGCCAACGTCCTGACTTTC. Translated, it gives CSAYRSGANVLTF.

This clonotype was detected ten times or more. The V call is TRBV2, the J call TRBJ2-2; 9 nucleotides line up with TRBD1. With V trimmed by 8 bases and J by 5 bases, 9 bases remained unmatched. Germline CDR1 is SNHLY and CDR2 is FYNNEI. The CDR3 loop spans 15 amino acids. The CDR3 nucleotides read TGTGCCAGCGGAGAAGGGACAGGGAGGACCGGGGAGCTGTTTTTT. This codes for CASGEGTGRTGELFF.

This clonotype has a count of ten or more. The chain carries TRBV20-1 and TRBJ1-1, with D hard to call. V was cut by 3 bases and J by 0 bases, with 11 bases left in between. Germline CDR1 and CDR2: DFQATT and SNEGSKA (reference sequence). The CDR3 extends over 14 amino acids. The chain's CDR3 is CSASATPLNTEAFF. Here the CDR3 DNA reads TGCAGTGCTAGTGCGACGCCCCTGAACACTGAAGCTTTCTTT.

In this sample, this clonotype turned up many times. The chain couples TRBV7-2 to TRBJ1-2; tentative D call: TRBD1 (6 bases). The CDR3 loop spans 15 amino acids. The germline V gene has CDR1 SGHTA and CDR2 FQGNSA. Between the trimmed V and J ends, which lost 5 bases and 3 bases, there was a span of 16 bases. CDR3 DNA sequence: TGTGCCAGCAGCAACCCCGGACAGAACTACTATGGCTACACCTTC. Translating gives CASSNPGQNYYGYTF.

The chain carries TRBV7-3 and TRBJ2-5, with D tentatively TRBD2 (5 bases). Trimming cost V 5 bases and J 1 base, with 11 bases left between them. The CDR3 sequence is 14 residues long. Germline V gene data show CDR1 as SGHTA and CDR2 as FQGTGA. Here the CDR3 DNA reads TGTGCCAGCAGCCCGAGCGGAAGCCAAGAGACCCAGTACTTC. Translated, it gives CASSPSGSQETQYF.

The chain has TRBV11-2 and TRBJ2-2, with 9 bases aligning to TRBD2. Germline V CDR1 and CDR2: SGHAT, FQNNGV. The trim removed 5 bases at V and 6 bases at J, leaving 7 bases unmatched. CDR3 size: 15 residues. In DNA, the CDR3 is TGTGCCAGCAGCGTAGGGACTAGCCTCTCCGGGGAGCTGTTTTTT. It is translated as CASSVGTSLSGELFF.

This clonotype appeared a few times. The rearrangement links TRBV25-1 to TRBJ1-2; D remains unclear. Per germline, CDR1 MGHDK and CDR2 SYGVNS. CDR3 length equals 14 residues. The V end lost 6 bases, the J end lost 4 bases, and 15 bases lay between the germline ends. CDR3 nucleotide sequence: TGTGCCAGCAGGCCCGGAAACGTACTCTATGGCTACACCTTC. It codes for CASRPGNVLYGYTF.

This chain joins TRBV29-1 and TRBJ2-5, with 8 nucleotides matching TRBD1. Unmatched junction bases numbered 6, after V lost 7 bases and J lost 2 bases. Germline CDR1 reads SQVTM; CDR2 reads ANQGSEA. The CDR3 sequence is 13 residues long. This CDR3 is CSAGQGGQETQYF. Written as DNA, the CDR3 is TGCAGCGCCGGACAGGGAGGACAAGAGACCCAGTACTTC.

This clonotype appeared once. The chain joins TRBV10-3 to TRBJ2-5; a possible D gene is TRBD1 (5 bases). There are 16 residues in the CDR3. Germline lookup yields CDR1 ENHRY and CDR2 SYGVKD. V was pared by 0 bases and J by 4 bases, with 15 bases between. CDR3 coding DNA: TGTGCCATCAGTGAGTCCTACAGGCCAGCAGGAGAGACCCAGTACTTC. Translating it yields CAISESYRPAGETQYF.

V and J are TRBV15 and TRBJ1-5; D perhaps matches TRBD1 (5 bases). Germline V CDR1 and CDR2: LNHNV, YYDKDF (reference sequence). V lost 1 base to trimming and J lost 7 bases, with 11 bases between them. The CDR3 runs 14 residues. In nucleotides, the CDR3 is TGTGCCACCAGCAGAGCCCAGGGCGAGCAGCCCCAGCATTTT. Its protein is CATSRAQGEQPQHF.